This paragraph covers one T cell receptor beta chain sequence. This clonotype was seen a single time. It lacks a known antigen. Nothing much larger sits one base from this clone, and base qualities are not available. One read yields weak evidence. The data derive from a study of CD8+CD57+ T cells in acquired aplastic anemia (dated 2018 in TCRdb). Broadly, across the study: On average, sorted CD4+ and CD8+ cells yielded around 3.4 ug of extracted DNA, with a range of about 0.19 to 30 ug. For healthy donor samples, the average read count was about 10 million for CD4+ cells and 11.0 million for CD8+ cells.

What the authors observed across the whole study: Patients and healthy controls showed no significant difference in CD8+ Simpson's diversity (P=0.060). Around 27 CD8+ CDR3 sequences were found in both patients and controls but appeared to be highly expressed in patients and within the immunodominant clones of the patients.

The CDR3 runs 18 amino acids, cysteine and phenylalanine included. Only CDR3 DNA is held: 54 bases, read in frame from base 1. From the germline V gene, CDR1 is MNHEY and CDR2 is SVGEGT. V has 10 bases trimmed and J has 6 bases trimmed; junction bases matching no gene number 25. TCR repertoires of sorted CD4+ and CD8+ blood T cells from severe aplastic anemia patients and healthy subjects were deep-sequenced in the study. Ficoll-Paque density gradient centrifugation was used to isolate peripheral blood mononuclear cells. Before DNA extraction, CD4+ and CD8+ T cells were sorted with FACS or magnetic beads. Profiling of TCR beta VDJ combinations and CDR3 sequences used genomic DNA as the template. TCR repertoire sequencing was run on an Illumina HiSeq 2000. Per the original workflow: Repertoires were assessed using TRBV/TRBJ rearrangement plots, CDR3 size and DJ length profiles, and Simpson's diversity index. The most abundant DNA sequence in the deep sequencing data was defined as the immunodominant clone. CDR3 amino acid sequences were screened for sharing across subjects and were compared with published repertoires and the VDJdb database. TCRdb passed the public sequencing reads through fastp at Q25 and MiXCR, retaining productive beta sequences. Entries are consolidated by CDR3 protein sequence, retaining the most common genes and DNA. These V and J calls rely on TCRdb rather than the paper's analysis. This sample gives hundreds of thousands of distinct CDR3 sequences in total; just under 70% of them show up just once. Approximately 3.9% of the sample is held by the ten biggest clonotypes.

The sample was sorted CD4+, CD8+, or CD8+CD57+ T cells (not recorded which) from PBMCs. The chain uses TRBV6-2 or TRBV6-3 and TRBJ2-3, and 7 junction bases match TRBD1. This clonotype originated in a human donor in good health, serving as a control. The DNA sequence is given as TGTGCCACCACTGACCCGACCTACGGTAAGGGGGCGTCGGATACGCAGTATTTT. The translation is CATTDPTYGKGASDTQYF.